This TCR beta chain was captured in a study of blood T cells in healthy people across ages. Per germline, CDR1 SGHTA and CDR2 FQGTGA. Deletions cut 2 bases from V and 10 bases from J, with 15 bases between. The CDR3 runs 13 residues. Sample-barcoded 5' priming and a J-beta primer mix drove a second PCR of about 7 to 11 cycles. TCRdb reprocessed the 5' RACE reads via MiXCR and lists one record per CDR3 protein. The table lists hundreds of thousands of distinct CDR3 sequences, around 45% of them singletons. Each donor was a healthy Caucasian individual from Russia, aged roughly 6 to 95. The receptor was isolated from a woman in her sixties or seventies in good health. Input material: blood. The gene calls are TRBV7-3 and TRBJ2-7, with D possibly being TRBD1 (6 bases). CDR3 DNA: TGTGCCAGCAGCTTAGGATTACAGGGCACCCAGTACTTC. Translation gives CASSLGLQGTQYF.